This paragraph covers one T cell receptor (beta chain) sequence. The trim removed 5 bases at V and 4 bases at J, leaving 8 bases unmatched. The V gene's germline CDR1 is KGHSH and CDR2 LQKENI. The CDR3 contains 15 residues. The data derive from a study of blood T cell repertoires in COVID-19. Looking at the study overall: Sites in the United States, Italy and Spain provided acute and convalescent COVID-19 samples. Sample material is recorded as cDNA or gDNA derived from T cells, B-cell-depleted T cells, or PBMCs.

Authors' methods: How many nucleated cells were present was estimated from reference gene primer amplification. Using immunoSEQ multiplex PCR, the repertoire was profiled, and TCRdb retains in-frame clones only, with some absent. That table supplies the V and J calls and clone size; D and trimming were determined from the DNA. The sample consists of over 100,000 clones, about four fifths of them appearing once. Sequencing was carried out using peripheral blood. The V gene is TRBV18, the J gene TRBJ1-1, with 9 positions matching TRBD1. This receptor was taken from a woman between 70 and 85 years old with acute or convalescent COVID-19. The CDR3 DNA reads as TGTGCCAGCTCATGGACAGGGGAGTGGCGCACTGAAGCTTTCTTT. Residues: CASSWTGEWRTEAFF.